Listed below are T cell receptor beta chains from one sample, sequenced in a study of long-term antiretroviral therapy in people with HIV. TCRdb keeps only in-frame clones here, not all; method: immunoSEQ multiplex PCR. This table has 30,000 to 40,000 clones, roughly 94% appearing once. The sequencing used unsorted PBMCs, collected about 5.1 years after starting antiretroviral therapy. The receptors stem from a woman aged 50 to 65 with HIV. Both conserved end residues are part of each CDR3. The D gene is left open where the match is weak. Clone size is shown for a subset of rows, as once, few, many or a class of expanded clone.

>15|TRBJ1-3|TRBV11-2|NA|NA
CASSSTVLSGNTIYF
TGTGCCAGCAGCTCGACAGTTCTCTCTGGAAACACCATATATTTT
>14|TRBJ2-7|TRBV18|NA|NA
CASSPQNRAYEQYF
TGTGCCAGCTCACCCCAAAACAGAGCCTACGAGCAGTACTTC
>16|TRBJ2-7|TRBV11-2|NA|NA
CASSPRLVPDDYEQYF
TGTGCCAGCAGCCCCCGACTCGTGCCGGACGACTACGAGCAGTACTTC
>14|TRBJ1-2|TRBV6-5|TRBD1|once
CASSYAGQGNGYTF
TGTGCCAGCAGTTACGCGGGACAGGGGAATGGCTACACCTTC
>14|TRBJ1-4|TRBV5-1|TRBD1|NA
CASRVQGVGEKLFF
TGCGCCAGCAGAGTACAGGGGGTAGGGGAAAAACTGTTTTTT
>13|TRBJ1-5|TRBV19|NA|NA
CASSNRPNQPQHF
TGTGCCAGTAGTAATAGACCCAATCAGCCCCAGCATTTT
>17|TRBJ2-7|TRBV27|TRBD1|NA
CASSLLNRGVSSYEQYF
TGTGCCAGCAGTTTATTAAACAGGGGCGTAAGCTCCTACGAGCAGTACTTC
>13|TRBJ1-2|TRBV7-3|TRBD1|NA
CASSFRDSYGYTF
TGTGCCAGCAGCTTCCGGGACAGCTATGGCTACACCTTC
>14|TRBJ2-7|TRBV2|TRBD1|once
CASSGQGLEYEQYF
TGTGCCAGCAGTGGACAGGGGCTCGAGTACGAGCAGTACTTC
>15|TRBJ1-5|TRBV18|NA|NA
CASSPARESNQPQHF
TGTGCCAGCTCACCAGCCAGGGAAAGCAATCAGCCCCAGCATTTT
>15|TRBJ1-1|TRBV2|TRBD1|NA
CASSNLGTGNTEAFF
TGTGCCAGCAGCAATCTAGGGACAGGTAACACTGAAGCTTTCTTT
>13|TRBJ1-5|TRBV4-1|TRBD1|NA
CASGRQGDQPQHF
TGCGCCAGCGGTCGACAGGGGGATCAGCCCCAGCATTTT
>14|TRBJ2-7|TRBV14|NA|NA
CASSQYGPPYEQYF
TGTGCCAGCAGCCAATACGGGCCTCCCTACGAGCAGTACTTC
>17|TRBJ1-2|TRBV5-4|NA|NA
CASSLANTARGGSGYTF
TGTGCCAGCAGCTTGGCCAATACAGCCCGAGGCGGAAGTGGCTACACCTTC
>16|TRBJ1-1|TRBV18|NA|NA
CASSPRRWQTNTEAFF
TGTGCCAGCTCACCCCGTCGATGGCAGACCAACACTGAAGCTTTCTTT
>15|TRBJ2-5|TRBV5-1|TRBD1|NA
CASSFLGTGEETQYF
TGCGCCAGCAGCTTTCTCGGGACAGGGGAAGAGACCCAGTACTTC
>15|TRBJ2-3|TRBV6-5|TRBD1|NA
CASRRGQVGTDTQYF
TGTGCCAGCAGACGTGGACAGGTGGGGACAGATACGCAGTATTTT
>12|TRBJ2-5|TRBV2|NA|NA
CASSQQEETQYF
TGTGCCAGCAGTCAACAGGAAGAGACCCAGTACTTC
>11|TRBJ2-2|TRBV20-1|TRBD1|NA
CSAGTAGELFF
TGCAGTGCTGGGACAGCCGGGGAGCTGTTTTTT
>15|TRBJ2-7|TRBV7-7|NA|NA
CASSLSPTGSYEQYF
TGTGCTAGCAGCTTAAGTCCCACCGGGTCCTACGAGCAGTACTTC
>14|TRBJ2-3|TRBV4-1|NA|NA
CASGGAGFPDTQYF
TGCGCCAGCGGGGGGGCCGGGTTTCCAGATACGCAGTATTTT
>14|TRBJ1-2|TRBV10-3|NA|once
CAISVAGRGGGYTF
TGTGCCATCAGTGTTGCGGGGAGGGGCGGAGGCTACACCTTC
>12|TRBJ1-1|TRBV29-1|NA|NA
CSVGGSNTEAFF
TGCAGCGTTGGAGGGTCGAACACTGAAGCTTTCTTT
>10|TRBJ2-4|TRBV6-1|NA|NA
CASSSDKRDF
TGTGCCAGCAGTAGCGACAAAAGGGACTTC
>14|TRBJ1-3|TRBV25-1|NA|NA
CASSQGSPGNTIYF
TGTGCCAGCAGCCAGGGGAGTCCTGGAAACACCATATATTTT
>16|TRBJ2-7|TRBV21-1|NA|NA
CASSKALEVRDYEQYF
TGTGCCAGCAGCAAAGCGCTGGAGGTTCGGGACTACGAGCAGTACTTC
>17|TRBJ2-6|TRBV5-4|TRBD1|once
CASSSETGGTGANVLTF
TGTGCCAGCAGCTCCGAGACAGGGGGCACTGGGGCCAACGTCCTGACTTTC
>14|TRBJ2-7|TRBV9|NA|once
CASSVGARGYEQYF
TGTGCCAGCAGCGTAGGAGCCAGGGGCTACGAGCAGTACTTC
>13|TRBJ1-1|TRBV29-1|TRBD1|NA
CSVPGQGRTEAFF
TGCAGCGTGCCGGGACAGGGTCGAACTGAAGCTTTCTTT
>17|TRBJ2-3|TRBV6-1|TRBD2|NA
CASSDRGLASSTDTQYF
TGTGCCAGCAGTGACAGGGGACTAGCCTCCTCCACAGATACGCAGTATTTT
>13|TRBJ1-1|TRBV7-9|NA|NA
CASSLVTNTEAFF
TGTGCCAGCAGCTTAGTCACAAACACTGAAGCTTTCTTT
>16|TRBJ2-2|TRBV5-5|TRBD1|NA
CASSFTGAQGTGELFF
TGTGCCAGCAGCTTTACAGGGGCCCAAGGGACCGGGGAGCTGTTTTTT
>14|TRBJ2-7|TRBV7-8|TRBD1|few
CASSPGTGPYEQYF
TGTGCCAGCAGCCCCGGGACAGGGCCCTACGAGCAGTACTTC
>17|TRBJ2-3|TRBV10-3|NA|NA
CAISEGSGGEGTDTQYF
TGTGCCATCAGTGAAGGTTCTGGGGGCGAGGGCACAGATACGCAGTATTTT
>15|TRBJ1-2|TRBV19|NA|NA
CASTPSIGGSYGYTF
TGTGCCAGTACCCCGTCTATTGGGGGTTCGTATGGCTACACCTTC
>13|TRBJ2-5|TRBV19|TRBD1|NA
CASKDRGEETQYF
TGTGCCAGTAAGGACAGGGGGGAAGAGACCCAGTACTTC
>16|TRBJ2-6|TRBV10-3|NA|NA
CAISDESLTWANVLTF
TGTGCCATCAGTGATGAGAGTTTAACCTGGGCCAACGTCCTGACTTTC
>15|TRBJ1-2|TRBV15|NA|once
CATSREMGGADSYTF
TGTGCCACCAGCAGAGAAATGGGGGGCGCCGACAGCTACACCTTC